This T cell receptor beta chain was profiled in a study of cytomegalovirus exposure and HLA in healthy donors. This clone was seen once. Its antigen is not identified. Overall study results and limits: The study dropped some indistinguishable V segments, TRBV6-2 and TRBV6-3 among them. TCR beta V- and J-gene trimming was later associated with a missense DCLRE1C variant.

The study ran its PCR with 60 Vbeta and 13 Jbeta primers. The method was immunoSEQ multiplex PCR; TCRdb's version includes in-frame clones alone and lacks a portion of them. The sample includes 120,000 or so clones, approximately 85% of them seen just once. The CDR3 has 13 residues. Germline CDR1 reads SNHLY; CDR2 reads FYNNEI. J lost 5 bases, V lost 9 bases, and 6 bases had no gene match. Sequences were obtained from PBMCs. The rearrangement links TRBV2 to TRBJ2-1; 8 bases line up with TRBD1. The source is a male donor in good health and CMV-seropositive. The CDR3 region is CARKDRDDNEQFF. The CDR3 nucleotides are TGTGCCAGGAAGGACAGGGACGACAATGAGCAGTTCTTC. Combining the CDR3 with reference TRBV2 and TRBJ2-1 gives the whole variable domain EPEVTQTPSHQVTQMGQEVILRCVPISNHLYFYWYRQILGQKVEFLVSFYNNEISEKSEIFDDQFSVERPDGSNFTLKIRSTKLEDSAMYFCARKDRDDNEQFFGPGTRLTVL.